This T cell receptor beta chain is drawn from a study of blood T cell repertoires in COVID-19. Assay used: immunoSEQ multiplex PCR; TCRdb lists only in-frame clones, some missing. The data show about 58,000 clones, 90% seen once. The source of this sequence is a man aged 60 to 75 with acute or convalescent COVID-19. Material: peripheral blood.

The CDR3 here is CASSVQGNEKLFF. The CDR3 region has the DNA TGTGCCAGCTCAGTACAGGGTAATGAAAAACTGTTTTTT. The J gene is TRBJ1-4, the V gene TRBV18; D might be TRBD1 (6 bases). This CDR3 is 13 amino acids long. Germline-derived CDR1 and CDR2 are KGHSH and LQKENI. The V and J ends lost 5 bases and 4 bases respectively, with 8 bases between them.